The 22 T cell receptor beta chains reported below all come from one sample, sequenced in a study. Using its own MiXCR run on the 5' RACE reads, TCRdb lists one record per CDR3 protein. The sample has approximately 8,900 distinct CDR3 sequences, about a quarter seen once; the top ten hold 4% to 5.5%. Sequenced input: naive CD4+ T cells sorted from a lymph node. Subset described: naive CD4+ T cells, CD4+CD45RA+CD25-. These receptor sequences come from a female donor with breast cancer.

The chain's CDR3 is CASSLDPGGHEQYF. CDR3 nucleotides: TGTGCCAGCAGCTTAGATCCCGGGGGCCACGAGCAGTACTTC. The chain recombines TRBV7-6 with TRBJ2-7, with D possibly called TRBD1 or TRBD2 (6 bases each). The CDR3 is 14 amino acids. V lost 1 base to trimming and J lost 5 bases, with 12 bases between them. Germline loops: CDR1 SGHVS, CDR2 FNYEAQ.

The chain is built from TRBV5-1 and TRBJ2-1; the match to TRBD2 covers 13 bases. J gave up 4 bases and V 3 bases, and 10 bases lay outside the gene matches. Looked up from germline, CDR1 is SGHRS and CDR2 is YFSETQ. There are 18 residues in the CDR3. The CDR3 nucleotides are TGCGCCAGCAGCTCCCGTCTGGGACTAGCGGGAACTTACAATGAGCAGTTCTTC. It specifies CASSSRLGLAGTYNEQFF.

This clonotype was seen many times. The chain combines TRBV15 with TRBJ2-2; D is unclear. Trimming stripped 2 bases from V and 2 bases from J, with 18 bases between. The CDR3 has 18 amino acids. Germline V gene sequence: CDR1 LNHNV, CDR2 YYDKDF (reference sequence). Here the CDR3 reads CATSRLIAETRNTGELFF. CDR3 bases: TGTGCCACCAGCAGACTAATCGCAGAGACAAGAAACACCGGGGAGCTGTTTTTT.

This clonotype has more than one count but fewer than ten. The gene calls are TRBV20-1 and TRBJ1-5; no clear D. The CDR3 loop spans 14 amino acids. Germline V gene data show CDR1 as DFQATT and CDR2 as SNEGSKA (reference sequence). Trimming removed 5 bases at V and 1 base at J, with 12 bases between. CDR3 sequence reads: CSAALGYSNQPQHF. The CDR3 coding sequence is TGCAGTGCTGCCCTCGGATACAGCAATCAGCCCCAGCATTTT.

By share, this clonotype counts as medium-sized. DNA for the CDR3: TGTGCCAGCAGTTTTGGGAACACTGAAGCTTTCTTT. This sequence encodes CASSFGNTEAFF. The chain couples TRBV12-3 or TRBV12-4 to TRBJ1-1; D gene uncertain. Deletions cut 3 bases from V and 1 base from J, with 3 bases between. The CDR3 totals 12 residues.

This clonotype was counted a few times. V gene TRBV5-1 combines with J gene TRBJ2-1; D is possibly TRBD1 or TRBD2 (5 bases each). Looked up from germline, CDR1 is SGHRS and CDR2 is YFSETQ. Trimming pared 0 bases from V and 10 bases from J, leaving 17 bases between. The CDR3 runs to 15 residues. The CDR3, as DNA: TGCGCCAGCAGCTTGGGTCCCGGGACCGTCGTCGAGCAGTTCTTC. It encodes CASSLGPGTVVEQFF.

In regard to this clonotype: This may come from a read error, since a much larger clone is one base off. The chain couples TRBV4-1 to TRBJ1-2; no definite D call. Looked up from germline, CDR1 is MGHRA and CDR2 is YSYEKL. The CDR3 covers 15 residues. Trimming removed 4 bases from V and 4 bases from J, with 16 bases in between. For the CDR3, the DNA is TGCGCCAGCAGCCCCGACCCCCGACGGACCTATGGCTACACCTTC. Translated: CASSPDPRRTYGYTF.

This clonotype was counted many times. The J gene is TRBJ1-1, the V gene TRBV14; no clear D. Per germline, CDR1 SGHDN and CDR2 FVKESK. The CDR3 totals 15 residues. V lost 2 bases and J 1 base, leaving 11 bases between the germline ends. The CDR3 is CASSQRQRANTEAFF. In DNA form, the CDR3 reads TGTGCCAGCAGCCAAAGACAACGGGCGAACACTGAAGCTTTCTTT. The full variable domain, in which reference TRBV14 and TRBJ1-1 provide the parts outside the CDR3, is EAGVTQFPSHSVIEKGQTVTLRCDPISGHDNLYWYRRVMGKEIKFLLHFVKESKQDESGMPNNRFLAERTGGTYSTLKVQPAELEDSGVYFCASSQRQRANTEAFFGQGTRLTVV.

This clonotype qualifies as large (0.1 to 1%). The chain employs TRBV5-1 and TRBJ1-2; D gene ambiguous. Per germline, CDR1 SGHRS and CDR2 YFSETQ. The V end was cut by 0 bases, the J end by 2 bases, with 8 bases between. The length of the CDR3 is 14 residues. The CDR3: CASSLDSRNYGYTF. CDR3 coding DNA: TGCGCCAGCAGCTTGGACAGTAGAAACTATGGCTACACCTTC. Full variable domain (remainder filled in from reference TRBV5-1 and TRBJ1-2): KAGVTQTPRYLIKTRGQQVTLSCSPISGHRSVSWYQQTPGQGLQFLFEYFSETQRNKGNFPGRFSGRQFSNSRSEMNVSTLELGDSALYLCASSLDSRNYGYTFGSGTRLTVV.

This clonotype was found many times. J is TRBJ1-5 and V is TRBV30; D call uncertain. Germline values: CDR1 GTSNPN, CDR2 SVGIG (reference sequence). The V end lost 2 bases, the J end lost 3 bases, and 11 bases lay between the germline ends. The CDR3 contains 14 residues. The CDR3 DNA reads TGTGCCTGGAGTATCCGGGGTCTCAATCAGCCCCAGCATTTT. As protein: CAWSIRGLNQPQHF.

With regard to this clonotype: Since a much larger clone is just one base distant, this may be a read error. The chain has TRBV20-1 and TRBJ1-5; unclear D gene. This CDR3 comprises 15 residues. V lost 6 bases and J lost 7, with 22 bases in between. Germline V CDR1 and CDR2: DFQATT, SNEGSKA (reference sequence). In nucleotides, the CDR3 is TGCAGTGCCCGCAGAATGGCCGACTATAGGCAGCCCCAGCATTTT. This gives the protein CSARRMADYRQPQHF.

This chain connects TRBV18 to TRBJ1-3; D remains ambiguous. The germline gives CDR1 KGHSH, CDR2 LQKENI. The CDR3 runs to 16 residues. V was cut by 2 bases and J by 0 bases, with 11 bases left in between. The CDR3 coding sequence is TGTGCCAGCTCACCAATGGGCGAATCCTCTGGAAACACCATATATTTT. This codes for CASSPMGESSGNTIYF.

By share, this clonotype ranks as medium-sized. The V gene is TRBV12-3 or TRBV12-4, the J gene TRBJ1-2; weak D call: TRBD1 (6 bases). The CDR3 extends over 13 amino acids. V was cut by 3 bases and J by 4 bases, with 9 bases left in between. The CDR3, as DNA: TGTGCCAGCAGTTTTGGAGGGGGCTATGGCTACACCTTC. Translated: CASSFGGGYGYTF.

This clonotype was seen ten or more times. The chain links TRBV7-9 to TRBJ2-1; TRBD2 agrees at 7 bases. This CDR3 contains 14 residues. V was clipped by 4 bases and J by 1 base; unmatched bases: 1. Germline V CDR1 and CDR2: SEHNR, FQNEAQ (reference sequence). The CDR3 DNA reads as TGTGCCAGCAGCTCTAGCGGATCCTACAATGAGCAGTTCTTC. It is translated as CASSSSGSYNEQFF.

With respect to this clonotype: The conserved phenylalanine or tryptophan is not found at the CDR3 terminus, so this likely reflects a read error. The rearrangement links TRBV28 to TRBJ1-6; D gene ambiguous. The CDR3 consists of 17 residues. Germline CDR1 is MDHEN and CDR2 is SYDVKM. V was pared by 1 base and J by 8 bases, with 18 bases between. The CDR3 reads CASSLFAPDGYDSPLHC. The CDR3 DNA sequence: TGTGCCAGCAGTTTATTCGCACCCGACGGTTACGATTCACCCCTCCACTGT.

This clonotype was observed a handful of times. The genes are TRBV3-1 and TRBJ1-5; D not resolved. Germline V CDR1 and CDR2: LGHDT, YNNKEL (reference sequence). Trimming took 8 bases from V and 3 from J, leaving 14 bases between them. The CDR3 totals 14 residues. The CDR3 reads CASGRGTYNQPQHF. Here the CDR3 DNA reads TGTGCCAGCGGGAGAGGTACGTACAATCAGCCCCAGCATTTT. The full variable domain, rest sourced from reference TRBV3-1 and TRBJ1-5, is DTAVSQTPKYLVTQMGNDKSIKCEQNLGHDTMYWYKQDSKKFLKIMFSYNNKELIINETVPNRFSPKSPDKAHLNLHINSLELGDSAVYFCASGRGTYNQPQHFGDGTRLSIL.

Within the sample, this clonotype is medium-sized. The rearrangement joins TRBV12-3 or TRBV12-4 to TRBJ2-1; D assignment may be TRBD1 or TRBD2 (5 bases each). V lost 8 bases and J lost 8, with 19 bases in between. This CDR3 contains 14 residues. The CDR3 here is CASPPGGRGDEQFF. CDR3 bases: TGTGCCAGCCCCCCTGGGGGTCGTGGCGATGAGCAGTTCTTC.

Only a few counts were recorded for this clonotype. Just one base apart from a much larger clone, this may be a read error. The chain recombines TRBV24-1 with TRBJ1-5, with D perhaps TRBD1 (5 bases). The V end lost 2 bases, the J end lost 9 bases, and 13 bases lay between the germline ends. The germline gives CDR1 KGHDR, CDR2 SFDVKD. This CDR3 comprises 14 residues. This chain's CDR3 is CATSDWTWGTPQHF. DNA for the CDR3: TGTGCCACCAGTGATTGGACATGGGGTACGCCCCAGCATTTT.

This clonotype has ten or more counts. This chain's CDR3 is CASSYRQGPLHF. CDR3 nucleotide sequence: TGTGCCAGCAGTTACCGACAGGGACCCCTCCACTTT. V gene TRBV6-5 combines with J gene TRBJ1-6; TRBD1 matches at 7 bases. The CDR3 extends over 12 amino acids. Germline values: CDR1 MNHEY, CDR2 SVGAGI. The V gene end was trimmed by 2 bases and the J gene end by 12 bases; junction bases not matched to a gene: 1.

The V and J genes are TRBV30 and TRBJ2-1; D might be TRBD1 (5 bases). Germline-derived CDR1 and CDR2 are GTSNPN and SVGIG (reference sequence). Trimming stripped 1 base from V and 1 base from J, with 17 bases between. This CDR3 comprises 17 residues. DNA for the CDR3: TGTGCCTGGAGTGAAGGACACCAGTCTTTTTCCTACAATGAGCAGTTCTTC. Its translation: CAWSEGHQSFSYNEQFF.

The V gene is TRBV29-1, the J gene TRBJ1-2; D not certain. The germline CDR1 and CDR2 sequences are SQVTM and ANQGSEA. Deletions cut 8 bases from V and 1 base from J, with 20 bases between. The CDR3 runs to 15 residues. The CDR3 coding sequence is TGCAGCTTTTCCTACTGGGGAAGCGATAACTATGGCTACACCTTC. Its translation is CSFSYWGSDNYGYTF. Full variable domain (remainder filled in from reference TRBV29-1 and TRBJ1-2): SAVISQKPSRDICQRGTSLTIQCQVDSQVTMMFWYRQQPGQSLTLIATANQGSEATYESGFVIDKFPISRPNLTFSTLTVSNMSPEDSSIYLCSFSYWGSDNYGYTFGSGTRLTVV.

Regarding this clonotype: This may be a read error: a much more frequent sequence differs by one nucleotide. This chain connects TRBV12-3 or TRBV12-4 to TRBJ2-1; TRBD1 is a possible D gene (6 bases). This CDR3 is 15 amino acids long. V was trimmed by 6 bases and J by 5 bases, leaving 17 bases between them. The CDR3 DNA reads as TGTGCCAGCAGCTGGGTGGGGACAACCGACAATGAGCAGTTCTTC. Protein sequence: CASSWVGTTDNEQFF.